This T cell receptor beta chain derives from a study of T-cell reconstitution after alpha-beta-depleted transplantation in children (dated by TCRdb to 2016 to 2017). Looking at the study overall: The study quantitatively tracked T-cell immune reconstitution after TCRalphabeta/CD19-depleted allogeneic hematopoietic cell transplantation in children using TCR repertoire profiling.

Paper-wide results and their limitations: About two months after transplant, the apparently early recovery of alphabetaT-cell counts reportedly depended on just several hundred clones that had expanded rapidly and came from non-depleted graft cells. Hyperexpanded clone frequencies declined over subsequent months; after one year, T-cell counts and TCRbeta diversity were mostly attributed to newly produced T cells. The high TCRbeta diversity at day 60 in some patients was ascribed to recipient T cells and intrathymic progenitors that had survived conditioning.

As to this clonotype: Its antigen is currently not known. The input lacks base qualities; no much larger clone sits a single base away.

The sample's treatment or condition label is to be understood as: allogeneic hematopoietic cell transplantation with graft depleted of TCRalphabeta T cells and CD19 B cells. The children who served as transplant recipients had been given grafts of TCRalphabeta/CD19-depleted allogeneic hematopoietic cells. Libraries were prepared through PCR. Sequenced on an Illumina HiSeq 2500. TCR library preparation used molecular barcoding, with unique molecular identifiers applied to normalize quantification of the TCRbeta repertoire. The public reads were reanalyzed by TCRdb: fastp trimming at Q25, MiXCR alignment, in-frame beta chains only. Rows are combined by CDR3 protein, so each entry shows the most common genes and DNA. Counted in this sample were just over 950,000 distinct CDR3 sequences; roughly 29% of them appeared once. 28% of the sample lies in the top ten. The CDR3 goes from the cysteine to the phenylalanine over 15 residues. The CDR3 DNA has 45 bases and is translated from base 1. After removal of 4 bases from V and 3 bases from J, the junction retains 9 bases not matched to a gene. The germline V gene gives CDR1 as SQVTM and CDR2 as ANQGSEA.

This sample comprised PBMCs, mostly from graft donor cells, obtained 360 days after TCRalphabeta/CD19-depleted stem cell transplant. The sequence was collected from a boy under three years old who had a stem cell transplant for SCID, so the T cells may come from the graft donor. The V and J genes are TRBV29-1 and TRBJ1-5, and 7 bases in between align with TRBD1. The CDR3 protein is CSVVVSGTDNQPQHF. Here is the DNA: TGCAGCGTTGTTGTGTCGGGGACAGACAATCAGCCCCAGCATTTT.